The 9 T cell receptor beta chains reported below all come from one sample, sequenced in a study of response to subunit inactivated influenza vaccine. Each CDR3 protein gets one entry after TCRdb re-called the RT-PCR reads with MiXCR. The sample has 650,000 to 800,000 distinct CDR3 sequences; approximately 13% are singletons. Sequenced material: PBMCs from blood, taken about 14 days before vaccination. These receptors came from a man aged 50 to 60 who received an inactivated influenza vaccine.

The V gene is TRBV10-3, the J gene TRBJ2-1; a possible D gene is TRBD1 (6 bases). CDR3 length: 15 amino acids. V lost 0 bases and J 5 bases, leaving 11 bases between the germline ends. Germline V CDR1 and CDR2: ENHRY, SYGVKD. CDR3 residues: CAISESGGGHNEQFF. The CDR3 DNA reads as TGTGCCATCAGTGAGTCTGGGGGCGGTCACAATGAGCAGTTCTTC.

V and J are TRBV5-5 and TRBJ2-3; weak D call: TRBD1 (5 bases). The germline V and J ends were trimmed by 0 bases and 6 bases, with 17 bases remaining between them. The CDR3 contains 16 residues. Germline CDR1 is SGHKS and CDR2 is YYEKEE (reference sequence). This CDR3 is CASSLGPSRASDTQYF. DNA for the CDR3: TGTGCCAGCAGCTTGGGGCCCAGCAGGGCGTCGGATACGCAGTATTTT.

The chain recombines TRBV3-1 with TRBJ2-7; 11 nucleotides match TRBD2. The CDR3 has 14 amino acids. CDR1 LGHDT and CDR2 YNNKEL come from the germline V gene (reference sequence). V trimming: 3 bases; J trimming: 6 bases; junction bases outside the gene matches: 4. CDR3 nucleotides: TGTGCCAGCAGCCAGCTAGCGGGGGGATCCGAGCAGTACTTC. Amino acid sequence: CASSQLAGGSEQYF.

This clonotype was recorded at least ten times. V usage is TRBV27 and J usage is TRBJ1-1, with no clear D. The V end lost 0 bases, the J end lost 4 bases, and 24 bases lay between the germline ends. Germline lookup yields CDR1 MNHEY and CDR2 SMNVEV (reference sequence). The CDR3 length is 19 residues. The CDR3 DNA is TGTGCCAGCAGTTTATCGTTAGGTTGGGCAGGAAAGGGAGGCACTGAAGCTTTCTTT. It translates to CASSLSLGWAGKGGTEAFF.

This clonotype was counted a few times. CDR3 sequence (DNA): TGTGCCATCAGACCTAGCGGGGGCGGGCCCTACGAGCAGTACTTC. Translated, it gives CAIRPSGGGPYEQYF. V and J are TRBV10-3 and TRBJ2-7, with 10 positions matching TRBD2. Germline trimming cut 6 bases from V and 2 bases from J; bases unmatched to any gene: 7. The CDR3 is 15 residues long. Germline CDR1 ENHRY, CDR2 SYGVKD.

The chain is built from TRBV29-1 and TRBJ1-2; possibly TRBD1 for D (5 bases). The CDR3 contains 11 residues. Germline V lookup: CDR1 SQVTM, CDR2 ANQGSEA. Trimming shortened V by 7 bases and J by 5 bases, and 11 bases separated the two germline ends. CDR3 amino acids: CSDRDGYGYTF. DNA of the CDR3: TGCAGCGACCGGGACGGATATGGCTACACCTTC.

The genes are TRBV28 and TRBJ2-7; 9 nucleotides agree with TRBD1. CDR3 size: 15 residues. Germline CDR1 and CDR2: MDHEN and SYDVKM. Trimming removed 10 bases from V and 3 bases from J; junction bases left unmatched: 13. DNA for the CDR3: TGTGCCACGCGAACAAGGACAGGGGAGGGCTACGAGCAGTACTTC. Its protein product is CATRTRTGEGYEQYF. Based on the CDR3 plus reference TRBV28 and TRBJ2-7, the full variable domain is DVKVTQSSRYLVKRTGEKVFLECVQDMDHENMFWYRQDPGLGLRLIYFSYDVKMKEKGDIPEGYSVSREKKERFSLILESASTNQTSMYLCATRTRTGEGYEQYFGPGTRLTVT.

This clonotype has more than one count but fewer than ten. The V and J genes are TRBV12-3 or TRBV12-4 and TRBJ1-1; 8 nucleotides align to TRBD1. The CDR3 runs 17 residues. The ends lost 4 bases at V and 4 bases at J; junction bases unmatched: 14. The CDR3 is CASSWGQGALGVTEAFF. For the CDR3, the DNA is TGTGCCAGCAGTTGGGGGCAGGGGGCGCTTGGGGTCACTGAAGCTTTCTTT.

In regard to this clonotype: Mismatch with germline at one junction end may stem from a read error. The J gene is TRBJ1-4, the V gene TRBV27; 7 bases map to TRBD1. The CDR3 has 15 amino acids. Germline-derived CDR1 and CDR2 are MNHEY and SMNVEV (reference sequence). CDR3 in DNA: TGTGCCAGCAGTCACGCCGGGACAGTAAATGGAAAACTGTTTTTT. Translation: CASSHAGTVNGKLFF.